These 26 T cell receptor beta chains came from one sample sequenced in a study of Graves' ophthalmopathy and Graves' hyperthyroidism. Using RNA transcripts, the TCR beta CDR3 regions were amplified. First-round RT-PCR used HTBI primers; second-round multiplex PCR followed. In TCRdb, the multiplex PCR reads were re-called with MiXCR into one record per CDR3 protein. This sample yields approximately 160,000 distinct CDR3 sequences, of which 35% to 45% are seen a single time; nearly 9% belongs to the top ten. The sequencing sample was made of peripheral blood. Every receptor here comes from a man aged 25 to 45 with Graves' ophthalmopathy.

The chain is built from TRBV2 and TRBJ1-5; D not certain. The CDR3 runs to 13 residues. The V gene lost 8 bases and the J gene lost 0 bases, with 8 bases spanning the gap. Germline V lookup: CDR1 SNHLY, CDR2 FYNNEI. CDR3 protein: CASGDDSNQPQHF. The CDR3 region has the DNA TGTGCCAGCGGGGATGATAGCAATCAGCCCCAGCATTTT.

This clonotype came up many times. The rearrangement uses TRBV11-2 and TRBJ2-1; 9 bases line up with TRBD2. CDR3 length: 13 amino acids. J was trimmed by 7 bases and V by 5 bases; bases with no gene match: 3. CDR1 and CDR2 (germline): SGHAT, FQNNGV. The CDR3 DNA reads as TGTGCCAGCAGCCTGGGACTAGCTAATGAGCAGTTCTTC. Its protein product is CASSLGLANEQFF.

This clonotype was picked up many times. CDR3 protein: CASRGLRVGGYTF. The CDR3 nucleotides read TGTGCCAGCAGGGGCTTGAGAGTTGGTGGCTACACCTTC. The chain joins TRBV6-5 to TRBJ1-2; D gene uncertain. The V end was cut by 6 bases, the J end by 7 bases, with 15 bases between. CDR3 size: 13 residues. Germline V gene lookup returns CDR1 MNHEY and CDR2 SVGAGI.

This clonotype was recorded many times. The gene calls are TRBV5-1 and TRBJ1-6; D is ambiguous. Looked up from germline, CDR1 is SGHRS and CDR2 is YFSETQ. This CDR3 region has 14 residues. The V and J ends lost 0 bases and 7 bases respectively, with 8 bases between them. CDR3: CASSLADGNSPLHF. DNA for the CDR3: TGCGCCAGCAGCTTGGCCGATGGGAATTCACCCCTCCACTTT.

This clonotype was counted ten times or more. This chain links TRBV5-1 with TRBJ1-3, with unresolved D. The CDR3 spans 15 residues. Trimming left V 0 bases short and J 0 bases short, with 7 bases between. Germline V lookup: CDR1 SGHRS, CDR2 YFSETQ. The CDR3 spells CASSLASNSGNTIYF. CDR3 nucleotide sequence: TGCGCCAGCAGCTTGGCGTCGAACTCTGGAAACACCATATATTTT.

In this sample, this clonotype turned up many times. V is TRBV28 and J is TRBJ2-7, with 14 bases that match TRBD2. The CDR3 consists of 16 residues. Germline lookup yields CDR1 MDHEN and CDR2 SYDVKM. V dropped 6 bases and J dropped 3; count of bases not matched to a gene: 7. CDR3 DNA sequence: TGTGCCAGCAGGGCGGGACTAGCGGGAGCCAACTACGAGCAGTACTTC. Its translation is CASRAGLAGANYEQYF.

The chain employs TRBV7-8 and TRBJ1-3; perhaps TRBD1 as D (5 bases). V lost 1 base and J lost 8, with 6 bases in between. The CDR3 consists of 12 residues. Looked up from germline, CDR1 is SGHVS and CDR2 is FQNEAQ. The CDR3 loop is CASSLGGYTIYF. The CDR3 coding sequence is TGTGCCAGCAGCTTAGGGGGGTACACCATATATTTT.

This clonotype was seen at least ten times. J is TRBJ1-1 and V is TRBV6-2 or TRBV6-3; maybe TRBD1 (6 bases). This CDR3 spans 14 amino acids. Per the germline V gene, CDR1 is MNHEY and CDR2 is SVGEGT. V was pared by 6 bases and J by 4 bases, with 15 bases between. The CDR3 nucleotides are TGTGCCAGCAGCCGCATTACAGGGATCACTGAAGCTTTCTTT. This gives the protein CASSRITGITEAFF.

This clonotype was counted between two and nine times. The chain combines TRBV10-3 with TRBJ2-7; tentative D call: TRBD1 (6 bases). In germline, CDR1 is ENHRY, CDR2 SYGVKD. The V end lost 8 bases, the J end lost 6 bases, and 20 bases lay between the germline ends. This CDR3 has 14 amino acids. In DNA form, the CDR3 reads TGTGCCATCCGACCCGCAGGGGATCTGGGCGAGCAGTACTTC. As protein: CAIRPAGDLGEQYF.

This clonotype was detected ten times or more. CDR3 sequence: CASSIGHRTTEAFF. The CDR3 DNA reads TGTGCCAGCAGTATAGGACACAGGACCACTGAAGCTTTCTTT. The chain employs TRBV28 and TRBJ1-1, with a weak D call TRBD1 (5 bases). V lost 5 bases and J 4 bases, leaving 14 bases between the germline ends. This CDR3 has 14 amino acids. CDR1 and CDR2 from the germline V gene are MDHEN and SYDVKM.

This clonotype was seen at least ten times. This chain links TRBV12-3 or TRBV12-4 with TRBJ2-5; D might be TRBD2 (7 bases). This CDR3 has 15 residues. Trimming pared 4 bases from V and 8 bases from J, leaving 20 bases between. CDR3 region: CASSSNRGGGETQYF. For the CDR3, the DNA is TGTGCCAGCAGTTCCAACCGGGGAGGGGGGGAAACCCAGTACTTC.

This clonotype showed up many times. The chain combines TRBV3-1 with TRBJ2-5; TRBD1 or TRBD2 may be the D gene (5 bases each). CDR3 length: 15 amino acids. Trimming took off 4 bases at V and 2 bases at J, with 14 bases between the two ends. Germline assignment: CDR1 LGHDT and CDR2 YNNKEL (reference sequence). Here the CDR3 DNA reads TGTGCCAGCAGCCCTTCGGGGCAGGTACAAGAGACCCAGTACTTC. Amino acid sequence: CASSPSGQVQETQYF.

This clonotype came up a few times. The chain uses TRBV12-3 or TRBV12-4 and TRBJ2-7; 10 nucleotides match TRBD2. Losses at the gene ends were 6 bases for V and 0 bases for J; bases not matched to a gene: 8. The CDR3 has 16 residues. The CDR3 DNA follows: TGTGCCAGCAGCTCGTTCGGACTAGCGGCCTCCTACGAGCAGTACTTC. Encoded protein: CASSSFGLAASYEQYF.

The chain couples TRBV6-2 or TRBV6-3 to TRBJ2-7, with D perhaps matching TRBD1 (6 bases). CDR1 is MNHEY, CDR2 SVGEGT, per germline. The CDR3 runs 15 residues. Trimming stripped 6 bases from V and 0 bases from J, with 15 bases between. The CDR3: CASRRLTGNSYEQYF. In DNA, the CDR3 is TGTGCCAGCAGACGCCTCACAGGGAACTCCTACGAGCAGTACTTC.

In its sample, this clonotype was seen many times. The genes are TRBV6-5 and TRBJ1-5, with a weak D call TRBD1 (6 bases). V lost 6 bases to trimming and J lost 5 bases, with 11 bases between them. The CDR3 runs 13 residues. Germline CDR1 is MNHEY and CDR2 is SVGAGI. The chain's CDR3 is CASSLDSYQPQHF. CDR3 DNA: TGTGCCAGCAGCCTGGACAGTTATCAGCCCCAGCATTTT.

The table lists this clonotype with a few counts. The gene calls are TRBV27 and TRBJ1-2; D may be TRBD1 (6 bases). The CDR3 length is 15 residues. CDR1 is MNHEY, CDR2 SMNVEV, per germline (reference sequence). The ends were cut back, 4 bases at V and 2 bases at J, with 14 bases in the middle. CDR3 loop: CASSSLTGANYGYTF. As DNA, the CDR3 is TGTGCCAGCAGTTCCCTGACGGGGGCAAACTATGGCTACACCTTC.

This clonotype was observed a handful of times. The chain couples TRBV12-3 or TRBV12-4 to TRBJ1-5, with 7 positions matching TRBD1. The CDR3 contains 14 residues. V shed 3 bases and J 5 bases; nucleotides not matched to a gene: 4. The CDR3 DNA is TGTGCCAGCAGTTTTGGACAGGAGCATCAGCCCCAGCATTTT. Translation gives CASSFGQEHQPQHF.

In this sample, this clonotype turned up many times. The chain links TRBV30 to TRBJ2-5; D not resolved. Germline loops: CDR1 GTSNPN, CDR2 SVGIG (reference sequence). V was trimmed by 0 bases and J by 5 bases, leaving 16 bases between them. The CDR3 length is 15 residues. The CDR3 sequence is CAWSVPYLQAETQYF. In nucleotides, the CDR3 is TGTGCCTGGAGTGTACCTTACCTCCAAGCGGAGACCCAGTACTTC.

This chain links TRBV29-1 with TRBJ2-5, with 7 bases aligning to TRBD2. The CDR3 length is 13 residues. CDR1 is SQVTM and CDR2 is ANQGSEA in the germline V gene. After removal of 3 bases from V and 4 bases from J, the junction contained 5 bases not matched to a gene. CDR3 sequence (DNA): TGCAGCGTTGAGGCGGGAGTAGGAGAGACCCAGTACTTC. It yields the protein CSVEAGVGETQYF.

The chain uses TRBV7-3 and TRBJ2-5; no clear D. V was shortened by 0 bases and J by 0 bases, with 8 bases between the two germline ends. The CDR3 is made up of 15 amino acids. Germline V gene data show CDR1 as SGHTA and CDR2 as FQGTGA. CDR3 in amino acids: CASSLTITHQETQYF. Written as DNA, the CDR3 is TGTGCCAGCAGCTTAACAATTACCCACCAAGAGACCCAGTACTTC.

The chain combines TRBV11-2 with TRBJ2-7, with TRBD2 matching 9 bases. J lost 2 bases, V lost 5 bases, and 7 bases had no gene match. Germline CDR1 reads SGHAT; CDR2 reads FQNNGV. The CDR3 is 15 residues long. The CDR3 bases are TGTGCCAGCAGCCGATCTAGCGGGATGGCCTACGAGCAGTACTTC. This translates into CASSRSSGMAYEQYF.

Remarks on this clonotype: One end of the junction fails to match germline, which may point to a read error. This CDR3 reads CASLSSPGVLFF. As DNA, the CDR3 is TGTGCCAGCCTCTCCAGTCCCGGGGTGCTGTTTTTT. This rearrangement joins TRBV28 to TRBJ2-2, with D perhaps TRBD2 (5 bases). Germline loops: CDR1 MDHEN, CDR2 SYDVKM. This CDR3 has 12 amino acids.

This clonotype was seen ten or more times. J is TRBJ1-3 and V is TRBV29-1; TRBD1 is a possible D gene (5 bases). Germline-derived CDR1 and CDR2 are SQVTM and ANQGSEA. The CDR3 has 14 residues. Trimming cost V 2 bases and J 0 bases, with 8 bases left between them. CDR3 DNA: TGCAGCGTTGAACGGGGCAACTCTGGAAACACCATATATTTT. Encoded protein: CSVERGNSGNTIYF. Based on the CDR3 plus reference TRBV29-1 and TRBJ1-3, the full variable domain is SAVISQKPSRDICQRGTSLTIQCQVDSQVTMMFWYRQQPGQSLTLIATANQGSEATYESGFVIDKFPISRPNLTFSTLTVSNMSPEDSSIYLCSVERGNSGNTIYFGEGSWLTVV.

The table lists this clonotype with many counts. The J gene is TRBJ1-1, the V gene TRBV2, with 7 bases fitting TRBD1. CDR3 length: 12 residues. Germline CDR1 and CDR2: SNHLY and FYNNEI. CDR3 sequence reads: CAEGALNTEAFF. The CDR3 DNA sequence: TGTGCGGAGGGGGCCCTGAACACTGAAGCTTTCTTT.

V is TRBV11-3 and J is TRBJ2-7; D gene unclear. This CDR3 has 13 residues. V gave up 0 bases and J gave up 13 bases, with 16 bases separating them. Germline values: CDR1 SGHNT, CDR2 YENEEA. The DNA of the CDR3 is TGTGCCAGCAGCTTAGATCGAACGTCCTCTTCTTACTTC. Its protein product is CASSLDRTSSSYF. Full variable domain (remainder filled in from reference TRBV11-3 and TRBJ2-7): EAGVVQSPRYKIIEKKQPVAFWCNPISGHNTLYWYLQNLGQGPELLIRYENEEAVDDSQLPKDRFSAERLKGVDSTLKIQPAELGDSAVYLCASSLDRTSSSYFGPGTRLTVT.

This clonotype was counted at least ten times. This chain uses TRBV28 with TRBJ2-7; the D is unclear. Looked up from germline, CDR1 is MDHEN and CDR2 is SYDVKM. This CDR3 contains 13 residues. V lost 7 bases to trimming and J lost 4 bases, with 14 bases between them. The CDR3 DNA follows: TGTGCCAGCACCTTCAACCCCCGGTACGAGCAGTACTTC. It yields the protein CASTFNPRYEQYF.